The 9 T cell receptor beta chains listed next were all sequenced from one sample in a study of cytomegalovirus exposure and HLA in healthy donors. Use of 60 Vbeta and 13 Jbeta primers characterized the PCR. Assay used: immunoSEQ multiplex PCR; TCRdb lists only in-frame clones, some missing. The table records approximately 150,000 clones, more than 80% of them present only once. Sequenced material: PBMCs. The receptors derive from a woman aged 40 to 49 in good health and CMV-seropositive.

This chain connects TRBV21-1 to TRBJ1-6; TRBD1 is the table's D call and was not checked against the DNA. TRBV21-1 is designated a pseudogene. CDR3 length: 18 amino acids. As DNA, the CDR3 is TGTGCCAGCAGCAAAGAGGTAGACAGTCCAACCAAGATTTCACCCCTCCACTTT. It encodes CASSKEVDSPTKISPLHF.

A few counts support this clone. The chain employs TRBV28 and TRBJ2-5, with D possibly being TRBD2 (6 bases). Near its end, the DNA agrees better with TRBJ2-7, so the J call may be wrong. The germline gives CDR1 MDHEN, CDR2 SYDVKM. CDR3 size: 15 residues. CDR3 DNA sequence: TGTGCCAGCAGGGAGGGCCCTACGAGCTCCTACGAGCAGTACTTC. This codes for CASREGPTSSYEQYF.

The chain uses TRBV2 and TRBJ2-3, with unresolved D. V lost 4 bases and J lost 2, with 10 bases in between. CDR1 SNHLY and CDR2 FYNNEI come from the germline V gene. CDR3 length: 14 amino acids. CDR3 coding DNA: TGTGCCAGCAGTGTCGCCAGACTCACAGATACGCAGTATTTT. This codes for CASSVARLTDTQYF.

The chain employs TRBV6-6 and TRBJ2-3; 9 bases are a match to TRBD2. V shed 0 bases, J shed 2 bases, and the junction held 3 bases outside the gene matches. CDR1 and CDR2 from the germline V gene are MNHNY and SVGAGI (reference sequence). The CDR3 is 16 amino acids. The CDR3 region has the DNA TGTGCCAGCAGTTACTCCAGCGGGGGGTTCACAGATACGCAGTATTTT. Amino acids: CASSYSSGGFTDTQYF.

This clone was detected once. The V call is TRBV27, the J call TRBJ1-6; D is undetermined. Trimming left V 6 bases short and J 3 bases short, with 9 bases between. Germline lookup yields CDR1 MNHEY and CDR2 SMNVEV (reference sequence). This CDR3 is built from 14 residues. In DNA, the CDR3 is TGTGCCAGCAGCAATAGTGGCTATAATTCACCCCTCCACTTT. This codes for CASSNSGYNSPLHF.

The chain couples TRBV27 to TRBJ1-6, with TRBD1 matching over 8 bases. V lost 8 bases, J lost 10 bases, and 13 bases stayed unmatched. This CDR3 is built from 15 residues. The germline V gene encodes CDR1 MNHEY and CDR2 SMNVEV (reference sequence). The CDR3 is CASRLGQGARSPLHF. The CDR3 DNA follows: TGTGCCAGCCGATTAGGGCAGGGGGCGCGGTCACCCCTCCACTTT.

V and J are TRBV9 and TRBJ2-7, with a tentative D call TRBD1 (6 bases). V lost 4 bases and J lost 3, with 14 bases in between. CDR3 length: 14 residues. Germline V gene data show CDR1 as SGDLS and CDR2 as YYNGEE. For the CDR3, the DNA is TGTGCCAGCAGCCCCAGGACAGAGCGCTACGAGCAGTACTTC. Protein: CASSPRTERYEQYF.

This chain uses TRBV6-1 with TRBJ2-5; weak D call: TRBD1 (6 bases). The J call may be mistaken, given a closer DNA end match to TRBJ2-7. Germline V gene sequence: CDR1 MNHNS, CDR2 SASEGT. This CDR3 has 17 residues. CDR3 loop: CASSDRASGTQGYEQYF. For the CDR3, the DNA is TGTGCCAGCAGTGATAGGGCGTCCGGGACACAAGGCTACGAGCAGTACTTC.

A few counts support this clone. J is TRBJ2-7 and V is TRBV5-6; 8 nucleotides match TRBD1. V shed 4 bases and J 0 bases; nucleotides not matched to a gene: 6. Germline V gives CDR1 SGHDT, CDR2 YYEEEE. The CDR3 consists of 15 residues. This CDR3 is CASSPTGGYSYEQYF. As DNA, the CDR3 is TGTGCCAGCAGCCCTACAGGGGGTTACTCCTACGAGCAGTACTTC.